The 9 T cell receptor beta chains reported below all come from one sample, sequenced in a study of blood T cell repertoires in COVID-19. Assay used: immunoSEQ multiplex PCR; TCRdb lists only in-frame clones, some missing. The data show 95,000 to 150,000 clones, 82% seen once. The specimen was peripheral blood. The receptors shown here come from a woman aged 70 to 79 with acute or convalescent COVID-19.

This chain joins TRBV6-1 and TRBJ1-1, with TRBD1 identical over 7 bases. CDR1 MNHNS and CDR2 SASEGT come from the germline V gene. CDR3 length: 14 residues. Germline trimming cut 3 bases from V and 5 bases from J; bases unmatched to any gene: 6. CDR3 protein: CASSEFTGETEAFF. DNA for the CDR3: TGTGCCAGCAGTGAGTTTACAGGGGAGACTGAAGCTTTCTTT.

This clone was seen once. The V gene is TRBV19, the J gene TRBJ1-4, with unresolved D. V was shortened by 8 bases and J by 0 bases, with 7 bases between the two germline ends. The CDR3 totals 13 residues. The germline V gene has CDR1 LNHDA and CDR2 SQIVND (reference sequence). The CDR3 loop reads CASQQSTNEKLFF. The CDR3 DNA reads as TGTGCCAGTCAACAGTCAACTAATGAAAAACTGTTTTTT.

V gene TRBV9 combines with J gene TRBJ1-2, with D unclear. The CDR3 loop spans 12 amino acids. V lost 3 bases and J 10 bases, leaving 13 bases between the germline ends. Germline V CDR1 and CDR2: SGDLS, YYNGEE. CDR3 amino acids: CASSEGATDYTF. The CDR3 DNA reads as TGTGCCAGCAGCGAGGGAGCTACGGACTACACCTTC.

V and J are TRBV15 and TRBJ1-2; D is unclear. The CDR3 is 13 residues long. Per the germline V gene, CDR1 is LNHNV and CDR2 is YYDKDF (reference sequence). Trimming removed 5 bases at V and 8 bases at J, with 15 bases between. The CDR3 DNA reads TGTGCCACCAGCGTACTCCTAGGTGGGGGCTACACCTTC. This gives the protein CATSVLLGGGYTF.

The CDR3 DNA is TGTGCCAGCAGCGTAGGCGGGGGGATGAGCAACACTGAAGCTTTCTTT. Its translation is CASSVGGGMSNTEAFF. V usage is TRBV9 and J usage is TRBJ1-1; weak D call: TRBD1 (5 bases). CDR1 is SGDLS and CDR2 is YYNGEE in the germline V gene. The ends were cut back, 0 bases at V and 2 bases at J, with 14 bases in the middle. The CDR3 sequence is 16 residues long.

The J gene is TRBJ2-3, the V gene TRBV6-1; D may be TRBD1 (6 bases). This CDR3 has 17 amino acids. Trimming stripped 3 bases from V and 3 bases from J, with 19 bases between. Germline CDR1 and CDR2: MNHNS and SASEGT. The CDR3 DNA reads TGTGCCAGCAGTGAGACCCCCGGGGCGAGGGGGACAGATACGCAGTATTTT. Amino acid sequence: CASSETPGARGTDTQYF.

This clone was picked up a small number of times. This chain connects TRBV6-1 to TRBJ1-3; D is unresolved. Trimming took 2 bases from V and 0 from J, leaving 2 bases between them. Germline CDR1 and CDR2: MNHNS and SASEGT. The CDR3 has 13 amino acids. The CDR3 nucleotides are TGTGCCAGCAGTGAACACTCTGGAAACACCATATATTTT. Its protein is CASSEHSGNTIYF.

The chain couples TRBV18 to TRBJ1-2; possible D gene TRBD1, 5 bases. Deletions cut 3 bases from V and 5 bases from J, with 19 bases between. Germline V lookup: CDR1 KGHSH, CDR2 LQKENI. The CDR3 contains 16 residues. CDR3 region: CASSPQAGPPHYGYTF. CDR3 DNA sequence: TGTGCCAGCTCACCCCAAGCGGGACCGCCTCATTATGGCTACACCTTC.

The chain recombines TRBV18 with TRBJ2-3; 7 bases match TRBD1. The CDR3 contains 14 residues. Looked up from germline, CDR1 is KGHSH and CDR2 is LQKENI. J gave up 6 bases and V 5 bases, and 8 bases lay outside the gene matches. The CDR3 nucleotides read TGTGCCAGCTCATCCGTGACAGGGTGGGATACGCAGTATTTT. Protein sequence: CASSSVTGWDTQYF.